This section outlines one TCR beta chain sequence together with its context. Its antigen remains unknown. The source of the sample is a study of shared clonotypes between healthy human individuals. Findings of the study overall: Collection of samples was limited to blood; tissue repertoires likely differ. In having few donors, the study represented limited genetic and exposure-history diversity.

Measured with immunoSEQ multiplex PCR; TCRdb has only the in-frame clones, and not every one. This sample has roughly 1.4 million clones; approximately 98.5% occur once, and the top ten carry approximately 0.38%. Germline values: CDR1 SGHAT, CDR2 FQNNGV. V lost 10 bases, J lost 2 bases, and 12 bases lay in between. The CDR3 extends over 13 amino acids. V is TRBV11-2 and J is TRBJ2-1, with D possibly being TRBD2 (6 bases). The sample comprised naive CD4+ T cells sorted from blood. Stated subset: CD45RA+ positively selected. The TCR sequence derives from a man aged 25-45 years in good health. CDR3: CAISSAPYNEQFF. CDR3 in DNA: TGTGCCATTTCTAGCGCACCCTACAATGAGCAGTTCTTC.